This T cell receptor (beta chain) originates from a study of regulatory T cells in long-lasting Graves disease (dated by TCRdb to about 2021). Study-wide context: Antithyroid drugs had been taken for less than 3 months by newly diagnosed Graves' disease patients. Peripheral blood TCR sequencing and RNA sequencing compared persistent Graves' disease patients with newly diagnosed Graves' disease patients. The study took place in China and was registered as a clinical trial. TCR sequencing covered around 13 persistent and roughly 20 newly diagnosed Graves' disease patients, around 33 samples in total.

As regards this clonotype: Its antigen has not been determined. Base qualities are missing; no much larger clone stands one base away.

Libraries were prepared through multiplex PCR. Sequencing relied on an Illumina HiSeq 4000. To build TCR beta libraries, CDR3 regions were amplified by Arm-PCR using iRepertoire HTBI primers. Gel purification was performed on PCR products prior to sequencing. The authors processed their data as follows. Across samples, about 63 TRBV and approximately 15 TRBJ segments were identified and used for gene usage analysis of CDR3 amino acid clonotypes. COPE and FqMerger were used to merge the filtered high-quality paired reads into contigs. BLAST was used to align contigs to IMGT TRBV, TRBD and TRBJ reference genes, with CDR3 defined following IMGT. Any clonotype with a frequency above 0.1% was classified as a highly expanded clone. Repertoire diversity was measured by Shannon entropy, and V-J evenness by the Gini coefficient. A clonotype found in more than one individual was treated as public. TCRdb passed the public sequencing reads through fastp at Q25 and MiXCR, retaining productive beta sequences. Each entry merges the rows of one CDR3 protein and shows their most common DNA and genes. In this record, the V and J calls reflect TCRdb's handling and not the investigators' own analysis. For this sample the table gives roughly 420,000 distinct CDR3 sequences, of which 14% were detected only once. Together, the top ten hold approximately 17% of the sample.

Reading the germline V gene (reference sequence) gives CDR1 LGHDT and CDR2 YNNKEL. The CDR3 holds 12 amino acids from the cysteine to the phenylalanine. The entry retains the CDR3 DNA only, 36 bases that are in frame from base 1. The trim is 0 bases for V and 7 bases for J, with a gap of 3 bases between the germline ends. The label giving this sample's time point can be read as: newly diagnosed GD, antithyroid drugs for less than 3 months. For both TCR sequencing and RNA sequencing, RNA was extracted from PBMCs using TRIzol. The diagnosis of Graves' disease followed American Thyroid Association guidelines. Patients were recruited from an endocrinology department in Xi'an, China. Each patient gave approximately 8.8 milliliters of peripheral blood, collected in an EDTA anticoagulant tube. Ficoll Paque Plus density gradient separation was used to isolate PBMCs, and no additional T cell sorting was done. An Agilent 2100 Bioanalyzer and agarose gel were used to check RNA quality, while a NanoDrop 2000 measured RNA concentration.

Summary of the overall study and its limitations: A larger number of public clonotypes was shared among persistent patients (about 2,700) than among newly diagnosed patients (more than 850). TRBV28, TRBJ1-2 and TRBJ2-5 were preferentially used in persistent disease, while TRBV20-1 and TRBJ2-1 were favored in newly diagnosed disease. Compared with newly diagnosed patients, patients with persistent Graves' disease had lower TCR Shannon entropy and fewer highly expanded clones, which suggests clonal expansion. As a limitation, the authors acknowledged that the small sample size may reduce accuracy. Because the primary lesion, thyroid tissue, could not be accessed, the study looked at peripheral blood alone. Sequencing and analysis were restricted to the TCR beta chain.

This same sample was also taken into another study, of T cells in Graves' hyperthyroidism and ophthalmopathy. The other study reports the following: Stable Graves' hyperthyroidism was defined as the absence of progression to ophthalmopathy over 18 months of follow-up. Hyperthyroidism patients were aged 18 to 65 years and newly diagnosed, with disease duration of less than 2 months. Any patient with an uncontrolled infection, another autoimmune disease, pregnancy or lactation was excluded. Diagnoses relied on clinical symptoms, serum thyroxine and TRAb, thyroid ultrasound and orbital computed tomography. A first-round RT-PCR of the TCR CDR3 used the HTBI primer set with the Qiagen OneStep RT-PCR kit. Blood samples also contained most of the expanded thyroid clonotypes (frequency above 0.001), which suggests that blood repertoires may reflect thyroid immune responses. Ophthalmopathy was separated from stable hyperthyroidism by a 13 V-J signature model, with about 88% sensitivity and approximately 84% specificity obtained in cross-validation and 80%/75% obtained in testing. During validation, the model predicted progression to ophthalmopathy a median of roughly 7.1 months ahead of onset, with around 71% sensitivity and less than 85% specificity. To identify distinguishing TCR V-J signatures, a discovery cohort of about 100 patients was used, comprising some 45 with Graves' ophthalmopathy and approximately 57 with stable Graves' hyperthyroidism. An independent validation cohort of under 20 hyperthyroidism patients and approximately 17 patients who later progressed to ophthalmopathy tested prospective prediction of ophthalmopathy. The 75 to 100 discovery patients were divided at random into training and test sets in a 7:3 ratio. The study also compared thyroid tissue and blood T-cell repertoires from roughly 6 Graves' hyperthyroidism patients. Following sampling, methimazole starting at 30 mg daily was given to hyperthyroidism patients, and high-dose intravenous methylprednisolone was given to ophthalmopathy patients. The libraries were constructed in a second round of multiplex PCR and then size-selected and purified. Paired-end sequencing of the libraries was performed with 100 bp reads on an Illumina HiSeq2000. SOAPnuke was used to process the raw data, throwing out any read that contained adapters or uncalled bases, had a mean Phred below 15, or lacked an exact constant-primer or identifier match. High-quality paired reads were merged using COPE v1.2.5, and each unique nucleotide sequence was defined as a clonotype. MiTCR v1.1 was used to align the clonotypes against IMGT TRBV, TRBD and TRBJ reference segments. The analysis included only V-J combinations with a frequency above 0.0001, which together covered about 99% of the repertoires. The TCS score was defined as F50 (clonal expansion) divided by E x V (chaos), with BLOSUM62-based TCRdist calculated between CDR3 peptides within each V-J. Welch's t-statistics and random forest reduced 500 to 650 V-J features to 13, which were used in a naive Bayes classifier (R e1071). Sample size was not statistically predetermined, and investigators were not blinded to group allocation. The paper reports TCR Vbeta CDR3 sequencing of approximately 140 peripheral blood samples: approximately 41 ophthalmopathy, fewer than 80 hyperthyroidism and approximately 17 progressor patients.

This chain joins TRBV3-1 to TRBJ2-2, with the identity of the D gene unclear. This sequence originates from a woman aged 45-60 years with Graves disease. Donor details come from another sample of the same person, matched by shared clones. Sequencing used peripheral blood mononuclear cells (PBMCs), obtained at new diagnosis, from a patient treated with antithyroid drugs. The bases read TGTGCCAGCAGCCAAGAGATCGGGGAGCTGTTTTTT. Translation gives CASSQEIGELFF.